This T cell receptor (beta chain) stems from a study of T cells in Graves' hyperthyroidism and ophthalmopathy. Study-wide results and caveats: Most thyroid clonotypes with frequency above 0.001 were detected in blood.

Concerning this clonotype: Its target is not known.

The junction had 7 bases not matched to a gene; V was cut back by 2 bases and J by 5 bases. The length of the CDR3 is 14 residues. CDR1 is GTSNPN and CDR2 is SVGIG in the germline V gene (reference sequence). The CDR3 regions of TCR beta were amplified from RNA transcripts. TCR CDR3 underwent first-round RT-PCR with the HTBI primer set. From the multiplex PCR reads, TCRdb called clonotypes with MiXCR, one entry per CDR3 protein. The data show around 520,000 distinct CDR3 sequences, with 13% to 15% seen just once and about 15% held by the top ten. The sample consisted of blood. The V and J genes are TRBV30 and TRBJ2-5, with 8 bases lining up with TRBD2. This sequence originates from a woman aged 40 to 50 with Graves' hyperthyroidism. The CDR3 spells CAWSRMASGETQYF. DNA of the CDR3: TGTGCCTGGAGTAGAATGGCTAGCGGGGAGACCCAGTACTTC.